This T cell receptor (beta chain) came from a study of T cell repertoires in cytomegalovirus infection (dated by TCRdb to 2018 to 2020). Background on the whole study: The HLA type of each donor mattered for the analysis, because public TCR beta signatures pointed to carriage of CMV infection along with the matching HLA type. The research as a whole found: In the ex vivo response, HLA-C-restricted CMV-specific TCR beta clonotypes were dominant, and in two of eight donors the single most frequent clonotype came from this HLA-C-restricted group. Carriers of CMV infection plus the relevant HLA type were discriminated by the cumulative frequency of public TCR beta family members in the study cohort and in an independent roughly 400-donor cohort.

Sequences SNHLY (CDR1) and FYNNEI (CDR2) are obtained from the germline V gene. From cysteine to phenylalanine, the CDR3 is 12 amino acids long. CDR3 DNA only is kept here, 36 bases in frame from base 1. V loses 7 bases of germline sequence and J loses 0 bases, and the interval between the two ends is 5 bases. The sample was run on an Illumina HiSeq 1500. Using fastp at Q25 and MiXCR, TCRdb reprocessed the public reads and kept productive beta chains. Identical CDR3 proteins give one entry, which carries the most common genes and DNA. In all, the sample holds around 280,000 distinct CDR3 sequences, and approximately 15% of those were seen once. The ten largest account for 8.8% of the sample. A remark on this clonotype: What this receptor recognizes is not known. No clone much larger than this one lies a single base away; base qualities are absent.

The receptor comes from a human donor in good health (CMV status not recorded). Some clones in this sample may be carry-over from other donors' samples. The sequence links TRBV2 to TRBJ2-3; the D gene is not confidently resolved. Specimen: PBMCs. The nucleotides are TGTGCCAGCACCATGAGCACAGATACGCAGTATTTT. The translation is CASTMSTDTQYF. Joined to the reference TRBV2 and TRBJ2-3 proteins, this CDR3 gives the full variable domain: EPEVTQTPSHQVTQMGQEVILRCVPISNHLYFYWYRQILGQKVEFLVSFYNNEISEKSEIFDDQFSVERPDGSNFTLKIRSTKLEDSAMYFCASTMSTDTQYFGPGTRLTVL.